This TCR beta chain was sequenced for a study of T-cell reconstitution after alpha-beta-depleted transplantation in children. Using unique molecular identifiers, the investigators prepared the TCRbeta library. One entry per CDR3 protein results from TCRdb running MiXCR on the PCR reads. The sample comprises about 690,000 distinct CDR3 sequences, 15% to 20% of which are singletons, and around 0.96% rests with the top ten. In its sample, this clonotype was seen a few times. CDR1 and CDR2 (germline): LGHDT, YNNKEL (reference sequence). With 1 base removed from V and 2 bases from J, the gap between germline ends came to 11 bases. The CDR3 consists of 15 residues.

This sample comprised PBMCs from the stem cell graft donor, obtained from the stem cell graft. The TCR comes from a human donor who donated a stem cell graft to a child with acute myeloid leukemia. The J gene is TRBJ2-5, the V gene TRBV3-1; possible D gene TRBD2, 5 bases. This chain's CDR3 is CASSQGAAAQETQYF. CDR3 DNA: TGTGCCAGCAGCCAAGGAGCAGCGGCTCAAGAGACCCAGTACTTC.